One sample yielded the 26 T cell receptor beta chains listed below, sequenced in a study of T cells in Graves' hyperthyroidism and ophthalmopathy. Amplification yielded TCR beta CDR3 regions, with RNA transcripts as the source. TCR CDR3 underwent first-round RT-PCR with the HTBI primer set. TCRdb reprocessed the multiplex PCR reads via MiXCR and lists one record per CDR3 protein. The table has about 290,000 distinct CDR3 sequences, approximately 15% seen once. Sequencing was carried out using blood. The receptors derive from a woman aged 55-75 years with Graves' ophthalmopathy.

This clonotype was recorded once. V usage is TRBV19 and J usage is TRBJ2-1; no clear D. Germline V gene lookup returns CDR1 LNHDA and CDR2 SQIVND (reference sequence). The CDR3 contains 15 residues. The V and J ends lost 3 bases and 0 bases respectively, with 9 bases between them. The CDR3 DNA is TGTGCCAGTAGTATGGGAACCGTCTCCTACAATGAGCAGTTCTTC. Encoded protein: CASSMGTVSYNEQFF.

This clonotype was counted at least ten times. The V gene is TRBV18, the J gene TRBJ2-5; 8 bases map to TRBD1. Germline V gives CDR1 KGHSH, CDR2 LQKENI. The CDR3 is 14 amino acids. The V segment lost 6 bases and the J segment 4 bases; nucleotides outside the gene matches: 7. The CDR3 is CASSLFGTGETQYF. The CDR3 DNA sequence: TGTGCCAGCTCCCTCTTTGGGACAGGAGAGACCCAGTACTTC.

The table lists this clonotype with many counts. V usage is TRBV10-2 and J usage is TRBJ1-1; D uncertain. The CDR3 sequence is 15 residues long. Germline V gene sequence: CDR1 WSHSY, CDR2 SAAADI. Trimming took off 4 bases at V and 0 bases at J, with 12 bases between the two ends. The CDR3 is CASSGGGRMNTEAFF. The DNA for the CDR3 is TGCGCCAGCAGTGGGGGTGGGAGGATGAACACTGAAGCTTTCTTT.

This clonotype was seen a few times. The V call is TRBV6-7, the J call TRBJ2-2, with 16 bases fitting TRBD2. TRBV6-7 is designated an ORF whose function remains uncertain. This CDR3 region has 20 residues. The V gene end was trimmed by 2 bases and the J gene end by 5 bases; junction bases not matched to a gene: 11. The CDR3 DNA follows: TGTGCCAGCAGTTACGACGGGGGACTAGCGGGGGGGAGACGTACCGGGGAGCTGTTTTTT. Translated: CASSYDGGLAGGRRTGELFF.

This clonotype was seen repeatedly, ten times or more. The chain joins TRBV27 to TRBJ1-2, with no clear D. The ends were cut back, 6 bases at V and 5 bases at J, with 16 bases in the middle. The CDR3 runs 14 residues. Germline CDR1 and CDR2: MNHEY and SMNVEV (reference sequence). For the CDR3, the DNA is TGTGCCAGCAGCCAATCCGGACGGGATTATGGCTACACCTTC. This encodes CASSQSGRDYGYTF.

This clonotype was found many times. The V gene is TRBV18, the J gene TRBJ1-1; D may be TRBD1 (5 bases). The CDR3 is made up of 16 amino acids. CDR1 and CDR2 from the germline V gene are KGHSH and LQKENI. V was trimmed by 6 bases and J by 0 bases, leaving 17 bases between them. The CDR3 DNA is TGTGCCAGCTCTCCCCAAGAACAGGATCTGAACACTGAAGCTTTCTTT. Amino acid sequence: CASSPQEQDLNTEAFF.

The chain couples TRBV4-1 to TRBJ2-5; 9 nucleotides align to TRBD2. J lost 4 bases, V lost 2 bases, and 11 bases had no gene match. The germline V gene has CDR1 MGHRA and CDR2 YSYEKL. The CDR3 is made up of 17 amino acids. The CDR3 nucleotides are TGCGCCAGCAGCCAAAGGACTAGCGTAGTTGTAGGAGAGACCCAGTACTTC. Protein product: CASSQRTSVVVGETQYF.

This clonotype was found many times. The CDR3 is CASSEAVGLGTEAFF. CDR3 bases: TGTGCCAGCAGTGAAGCGGTAGGGTTGGGCACTGAAGCTTTCTTT. The chain employs TRBV6-1 and TRBJ1-1; D gene unclear. The CDR3 contains 15 residues. Germline values: CDR1 MNHNS, CDR2 SASEGT. V was cut by 0 bases and J by 4 bases, with 12 bases left in between.

The chain carries TRBV15 and TRBJ2-7, with a possible D match to TRBD1 (6 bases). There are 15 residues in the CDR3. V lost 3 bases, J lost 4 bases, and 16 bases lay in between. The germline V gene encodes CDR1 LNHNV and CDR2 YYDKDF (reference sequence). CDR3 loop: CATSRATGTAYEQYF. The CDR3 DNA reads as TGTGCCACCAGCAGGGCTACAGGGACGGCGTACGAGCAGTACTTC.

In the case of this clonotype: Because the CDR3 is missing its conserved closing phenylalanine or tryptophan, this is likely a read error. The J gene is TRBJ2-2, the V gene TRBV9; TRBD1 matches at 11 bases. This CDR3 has 15 residues. Trimming took 4 bases from V and 4 from J; bases not matched to a gene: 3. Germline V gives CDR1 SGDLS, CDR2 YYNGEE. This chain's CDR3 is CASSLGTGGTGELFL. In DNA, the CDR3 is TGTGCCAGCAGCTTAGGGACAGGGGGCACCGGGGAGCTGTTTCTT.

This clonotype was found many times. The chain employs TRBV27 and TRBJ1-1; perhaps TRBD1 as D (5 bases). CDR1 MNHEY and CDR2 SMNVEV come from the germline V gene (reference sequence). Trimming took 3 bases from V and 3 from J, leaving 11 bases between them. The CDR3 extends over 14 amino acids. The CDR3: CASSLGGSDTEAFF. The CDR3 DNA is TGTGCCAGCAGTTTGGGGGGGTCGGACACTGAAGCTTTCTTT.

This clonotype was recorded a few times. The rearrangement uses TRBV3-1 and TRBJ2-1, with 10 bases lining up with TRBD2. This CDR3 contains 16 residues. Germline V lookup: CDR1 LGHDT, CDR2 YNNKEL (reference sequence). The V gene end was trimmed by 5 bases and the J gene end by 7 bases; junction bases not matched to a gene: 11. CDR3 DNA: TGTGCCAGCAGCGATTCTCGGACTAGCGGAAAAAATGAGCAGTTCTTC. As protein: CASSDSRTSGKNEQFF.

This clonotype was picked up many times. The chain has TRBV27 and TRBJ1-1; 9 bases align to TRBD1. Germline assignment: CDR1 MNHEY and CDR2 SMNVEV (reference sequence). CDR3 length equals 15 residues. The ends lost 7 bases at V and 0 bases at J; junction bases unmatched: 6. The CDR3 reads CASTKQGAMNTEAFF. In nucleotides, the CDR3 is TGTGCCAGCACTAAACAGGGGGCCATGAACACTGAAGCTTTCTTT.

This clonotype has at least ten counts. The chain joins TRBV7-2 to TRBJ2-7; 11 bases map to TRBD1. The germline gives CDR1 SGHTA, CDR2 FQGNSA. With V trimmed by 5 bases and J by 3 bases, 9 bases remained unmatched. CDR3 length equals 16 residues. The CDR3 DNA follows: TGTGCCAGCAGCCAACGGACAGGGGGCGGTGGCTACGAGCAGTACTTC. Its translation: CASSQRTGGGGYEQYF.

About this clonotype itself: A much bigger clone sits one base away, suggesting this may be a read error. The chain couples TRBV7-2 to TRBJ1-2; D is possibly TRBD1 (5 bases). The CDR3 loop spans 14 amino acids. Per germline, CDR1 SGHTA and CDR2 FQGNSA. CDR3 region: CVSSPTWGGYGYTF. CDR3 DNA sequence: TGTGTCAGCAGCCCAACCTGGGGCGGATATGGCTACACCTTC.

This clonotype was picked up a small number of times. CDR3 in DNA: TGCGCCAGCAGCCAAGATCGGAACAGGGTGCTTCACTATGGCTACACCTTC. This encodes CASSQDRNRVLHYGYTF. This rearrangement joins TRBV4-3 to TRBJ1-2, with D perhaps matching TRBD1 (6 bases). The CDR3 sequence is 17 residues long. Trimming shortened V by 0 bases and J by 3 bases, and 17 bases separated the two germline ends. Germline V gene lookup returns CDR1 LGHNA and CDR2 YSLEER.

This clonotype appeared a few times. This chain connects TRBV18 to TRBJ1-1; D gene ambiguous. CDR1 and CDR2 from the germline V gene are KGHSH and LQKENI. This CDR3 comprises 14 residues. Trimming took 4 bases from V and 1 from J, leaving 10 bases between them. The CDR3 is CASSRENKNTEAFF. The CDR3 DNA reads TGTGCCAGCTCACGTGAAAACAAGAACACTGAAGCTTTCTTT. The full variable domain, rest sourced from reference TRBV18 and TRBJ1-1, is NAGVMQNPRHLVRRRGQEARLRCSPMKGHSHVYWYRQLPEEGLKFMVYLQKENIIDESGMPKERFSAEFPKEGPSILRIQQVVRGDSAAYFCASSRENKNTEAFFGQGTRLTVV.

The chain recombines TRBV20-1 with TRBJ2-4; tentative D call: TRBD2 (6 bases). With 3 bases removed from V and 8 bases from J, the gap between germline ends came to 20 bases. The germline gives CDR1 DFQATT, CDR2 SNEGSKA (reference sequence). The CDR3 sequence is 15 residues long. The CDR3 reads CSASKGGVAGYIQYF. The CDR3 DNA reads as TGCAGTGCTAGTAAAGGTGGGGTGGCGGGATACATTCAGTACTTC.

This chain joins TRBV28 and TRBJ2-2, with D perhaps being TRBD1 or TRBD2 (7 bases each). V was trimmed by 11 bases and J by 0 bases, leaving 16 bases between them. The CDR3 sequence is 15 residues long. Germline-derived CDR1 and CDR2 are MDHEN and SYDVKM. CDR3 DNA sequence: TGTGCCGGGGGGGGACAGTCGTCGAACACCGGGGAGCTGTTTTTT. Amino acid sequence: CAGGGQSSNTGELFF.

This clonotype was seen many times. The chain has TRBV27 and TRBJ1-5; no firm D call. Trimming cost V 3 bases and J 9 bases, with 12 bases left between them. The germline V gene encodes CDR1 MNHEY and CDR2 SMNVEV (reference sequence). This CDR3 comprises 13 residues. As DNA, the CDR3 is TGTGCCAGCAGTTTTCGGGAGACCGGGCCCCAGCATTTT. Its protein is CASSFRETGPQHF.

This clonotype was counted at least ten times. The chain is built from TRBV24-1 and TRBJ2-3; 12 positions match TRBD1. Germline CDR1 KGHDR, CDR2 SFDVKD. The CDR3 has 16 amino acids. V lost 4 bases to trimming and J lost 7 bases; unmatched junction nucleotides: 8. The CDR3 loop is CATSDPPGQGAHTQYF. Written as DNA, the CDR3 is TGTGCCACCAGTGACCCCCCGGGACAGGGGGCACATACGCAGTATTTT.

In the case of this clonotype: In this CDR3 the conserved last residue, phenylalanine or tryptophan, is missing, so a read error is likely. The rearrangement uses TRBV3-1 and TRBJ1-1, with D possibly matching TRBD1 (6 bases). Germline-derived CDR1 and CDR2 are LGHDT and YNNKEL (reference sequence). CDR3 size: 15 residues. V lost 6 bases and J lost 3, with 17 bases in between. The CDR3 region has the DNA TGTGCCAGCAGTTTTTTTAGTACAGGGTACACTGAAGCTTTCCTT. It codes for CASSFFSTGYTEAFL.

In DNA form, the CDR3 reads TGCGCCAGCAGCCAAGAGTCGGGACAGGATAATTCACCCCTCCACTTT. Encoded protein: CASSQESGQDNSPLHF. This chain uses TRBV4-3 with TRBJ1-6; TRBD1 matches 8 bases. J gave up 5 bases and V 0 bases, and 3 bases lay outside the gene matches. Germline V CDR1 and CDR2: LGHNA, YSLEER. The CDR3 runs 16 residues.

This clonotype was detected many times. The chain uses TRBV7-8 and TRBJ1-1; D is uncertain. Germline assignment: CDR1 SGHVS and CDR2 FQNEAQ. The CDR3 sequence is 14 residues long. Trimming removed 1 base at V and 7 bases at J, with 13 bases between. CDR3 coding DNA: TGTGCCAGCAGCTTAGAACAGCTAGTGAATGAAGCTTTCTTT. Protein product: CASSLEQLVNEAFF.

This clonotype was picked up many times. The chain couples TRBV6-2 or TRBV6-3 to TRBJ2-7; TRBD2 agrees at 11 bases. There are 15 residues in the CDR3. CDR1 is MNHEY and CDR2 is SVGEGT in the germline V gene. The ends lost 6 bases at V and 4 bases at J; junction bases unmatched: 8. The CDR3 spells CASRAGTSGAYEQYF. In DNA form, the CDR3 reads TGTGCCAGCAGAGCCGGGACTAGCGGAGCTTACGAGCAGTACTTC.

This clonotype was seen repeatedly, ten times or more. The genes are TRBV13 and TRBJ2-7, with 10 bases identical to TRBD2. J was trimmed by 6 bases and V by 6 bases; bases with no gene match: 8. This CDR3 is built from 14 residues. Germline V gene data show CDR1 as PRHDT and CDR2 as FYEKMQ (reference sequence). The CDR3 region is CASRLSGRAAEQYF. The CDR3 DNA sequence: TGTGCCAGCAGACTAAGCGGGAGGGCCGCCGAGCAGTACTTC.